Shown below are 32 T cell receptor beta chains from a single sample sequenced in a study of T cell responses to AZD1222 COVID-19 vaccine. TCRdb's copy holds only in-frame clones and misses some; the assay was immunoSEQ multiplex PCR. The table has 85,000 to 130,000 clones, over 90% seen once; the top ten hold less than 6.5%. Sequenced here: peripheral blood, sampled on day 0 of AZD1222 vaccination. The receptors stem from an adult in good health.

This chain connects TRBV18 to TRBJ2-1; D is undetermined. The CDR3 length is 13 residues. Germline CDR1 reads KGHSH; CDR2 reads LQKENI. Trimming took off 8 bases at V and 7 bases at J, with 15 bases between the two ends. CDR3 coding DNA: TGTGCCAGCGCAGAACCGTCGACAAATGAGCAGTTCTTC. Translated: CASAEPSTNEQFF.

The chain combines TRBV13 with TRBJ1-6; maybe TRBD1 (6 bases). The CDR3 is made up of 15 amino acids. Germline lookup yields CDR1 PRHDT and CDR2 FYEKMQ (reference sequence). Trimming removed 5 bases at V and 7 bases at J, with 15 bases between. CDR3 residues: CASSDGTLINSPLHF. For the CDR3, the DNA is TGTGCCAGCAGCGACGGGACATTAATAAATTCACCCCTCCACTTT.

CDR3 sequence: CASSQDMNTEAFF. The DNA for the CDR3 is TGTGCCAGCTCACAGGACATGAACACTGAAGCTTTCTTT. V usage is TRBV18 and J usage is TRBJ1-1; tentative D call: TRBD1 (5 bases). Germline loops: CDR1 KGHSH, CDR2 LQKENI. V shed 4 bases and J shed 0 bases, with 6 bases lying between them. This CDR3 has 13 residues.

The sample holds one count of this clone. This chain uses TRBV9 with TRBJ2-7, with D tentatively TRBD2 (5 bases). This CDR3 has 14 residues. Trimming pared 0 bases from V and 2 bases from J, leaving 9 bases between. CDR1 and CDR2 (germline): SGDLS, YYNGEE. In DNA, the CDR3 is TGTGCCAGCAGCGTAGGTGAGGGAGCCTACGAGCAGTACTTC. This sequence encodes CASSVGEGAYEQYF. The whole variable domain, remainder taken from reference TRBV9 and TRBJ2-7, is DSGVTQTPKHLITATGQRVTLRCSPRSGDLSVYWYQQSLDQGLQFLIQYYNGEERAKGNILERFSAQQFPDLHSELNLSSLELGDSALYFCASSVGEGAYEQYFGPGTRLTVT.

This chain uses TRBV27 with TRBJ2-1; D perhaps matches TRBD2 (5 bases). Germline CDR1 and CDR2: MNHEY and SMNVEV (reference sequence). This CDR3 spans 15 amino acids. Trimming removed 5 bases at V and 0 bases at J, with 11 bases between. The CDR3 spells CASSPLGSSYNEQFF. The CDR3, as DNA: TGTGCCAGCAGTCCCCTGGGGAGCTCCTACAATGAGCAGTTCTTC.

The V and J genes are TRBV3-1 (or the pseudogene TRBV3-2) and TRBJ1-1, with no clear D. Trimming shortened V by 1 base and J by 0 bases, and 9 bases separated the two germline ends. The CDR3 contains 15 residues. The germline V gene encodes CDR1 LGHDT and CDR2 YNNKEL (reference sequence). The CDR3 is CASSQASHMNTEAFF. CDR3 DNA: TGTGCCAGCAGCCAAGCATCTCACATGAACACTGAAGCTTTCTTT.

The chain joins TRBV19 to TRBJ1-3, with unresolved D. The CDR3 runs to 15 residues. Germline V lookup: CDR1 LNHDA, CDR2 SQIVND (reference sequence). With 6 bases removed from V and 0 bases from J, the gap between germline ends came to 12 bases. DNA for the CDR3: TGTGCCAGTAGGAGCCGGGGTTCCTCTGGAAACACCATATATTTT. Its protein is CASRSRGSSGNTIYF.

The chain combines TRBV2 with TRBJ2-3; D is uncertain. CDR1 and CDR2 from the germline V gene are SNHLY and FYNNEI. CDR3 length: 16 residues. Trimming stripped 3 bases from V and 1 base from J, with 14 bases between. The CDR3 DNA reads TGTGCCAGCAGTGACGCTGGCCGTACACGCACAGATACGCAGTATTTT. Its protein is CASSDAGRTRTDTQYF.

V and J are TRBV29-1 and TRBJ2-3, with D perhaps assigned TRBD1 or TRBD2 (5 bases each). Germline CDR1 reads SQVTM; CDR2 reads ANQGSEA. The CDR3 sequence is 16 residues long. V was shortened by 1 base and J by 3 bases, with 17 bases between the two germline ends. CDR3 coding DNA: TGCAGCGTTGAAGGTAGGGACGGCTTTTCGACAGATACGCAGTATTTT. Residues: CSVEGRDGFSTDTQYF.

The chain uses TRBV4-1 and TRBJ1-2; the match to TRBD1 covers 9 bases. The CDR3 spans 14 residues. Germline loops: CDR1 MGHRA, CDR2 YSYEKL. Trimming took 3 bases from V and 4 from J; bases not matched to a gene: 3. CDR3 in amino acids: CASSHPTGGYGYTF. CDR3 bases: TGCGCCAGCAGCCACCCGACAGGGGGCTATGGCTACACCTTC.

V is TRBV2 and J is TRBJ1-4; 8 nucleotides line up with TRBD1. Per germline, CDR1 SNHLY and CDR2 FYNNEI. This CDR3 comprises 15 residues. Germline trimming cut 6 bases from V and 5 bases from J; bases unmatched to any gene: 8. CDR3 sequence reads: CASSFDRGRNEKLFF. In DNA, the CDR3 is TGTGCCAGCAGCTTCGACAGGGGACGAAATGAAAAACTGTTTTTT.

The rearrangement uses TRBV11-2 and TRBJ2-2; no definite D call. V gave up 1 base and J gave up 4 bases, with 4 bases separating them. Per germline, CDR1 SGHAT and CDR2 FQNNGV. CDR3 length equals 13 residues. In DNA, the CDR3 is TGTGCCAGCAGCTTAGTCGCCACCGGGGAGCTGTTTTTT. This translates into CASSLVATGELFF.

The CDR3 loop is CASSLVPLAASTDTQYF. Here the CDR3 DNA reads TGCGCCAGCAGCTTGGTCCCTCTAGCGGCAAGCACAGATACGCAGTATTTT. V is TRBV5-1 and J is TRBJ2-3, with 7 positions matching TRBD2. V trimming: 0 bases; J trimming: 0 bases; junction bases outside the gene matches: 7. This CDR3 region has 17 residues. Germline values: CDR1 SGHRS, CDR2 YFSETQ.

The chain couples TRBV4-1 to TRBJ2-1; 7 nucleotides agree with TRBD1. Germline CDR1 reads MGHRA; CDR2 reads YSYEKL. V shed 4 bases and J 8 bases; nucleotides not matched to a gene: 11. CDR3 size: 15 residues. Here the CDR3 reads CASSLINGQADEQFF. The DNA for the CDR3 is TGCGCCAGCAGCCTAATAAATGGACAGGCCGATGAGCAGTTCTTC.

The V call is TRBV11-1, the J call TRBJ2-7, with 7 bases aligning to TRBD1. This CDR3 has 15 residues. Trimming took 5 bases from V and 1 from J; bases not matched to a gene: 8. Per germline, CDR1 SGHAT and CDR2 FQDESV (reference sequence). The DNA for the CDR3 is TGTGCCAGCAGCCCCCGGACAGGCCCATCCTACGAGCAGTACTTC. Amino acids: CASSPRTGPSYEQYF.

This rearrangement joins TRBV7-9 to TRBJ1-6; D is undetermined. Germline V lookup: CDR1 SEHNR, CDR2 FQNEAQ (reference sequence). V gave up 5 bases and J gave up 7 bases, with 12 bases separating them. The CDR3 covers 14 residues. In DNA, the CDR3 is TGTGCCAGCAGCATGAACGTTGGGAATTCACCCCTCCACTTT. Translated: CASSMNVGNSPLHF.

This chain uses TRBV5-8 with TRBJ2-1; 9 bases line up with TRBD2. V dropped 5 bases and J dropped 6; count of bases not matched to a gene: 12. Per the germline V gene, CDR1 is SGHTS and CDR2 is YDEGEE. This CDR3 is built from 16 residues. CDR3: CASRPRGSGSINEQFF. CDR3 sequence (DNA): TGTGCCAGCAGACCGAGGGGTAGCGGGAGTATCAATGAGCAGTTCTTC.

The chain's CDR3 is CASSPRTGLQETQYF. CDR3 nucleotide sequence: TGTGCCAGCAGCCCTAGGACAGGGCTCCAAGAGACCCAGTACTTC. This chain joins TRBV5-4 and TRBJ2-5, with TRBD1 identical over 8 bases. Germline trimming cut 4 bases from V and 1 base from J; bases unmatched to any gene: 6. CDR3 length: 15 residues. The germline CDR1 and CDR2 sequences are SGHNT and YYREEE (reference sequence).

The chain carries TRBV29-1 and TRBJ2-2; D not certain. The CDR3 spans 13 residues. V was clipped by 7 bases and J by 3 bases, with 12 bases between them. Germline CDR1 is SQVTM and CDR2 is ANQGSEA. The CDR3 loop is CSAEDFDTGELFF. The CDR3 coding sequence is TGCAGCGCCGAGGATTTCGACACCGGGGAGCTGTTTTTT.

This chain joins TRBV7-9 and TRBJ2-1; D gene unclear. Germline-derived CDR1 and CDR2 are SEHNR and FQNEAQ (reference sequence). V was clipped by 3 bases and J by 8 bases, with 5 bases between them. There are 11 residues in the CDR3. The CDR3 DNA follows: TGTGCCAGCAGCTTTATCGATGAGCAGTTCTTC. It encodes CASSFIDEQFF.

V and J are TRBV28 and TRBJ1-1, with D hard to call. CDR1 and CDR2 (germline): MDHEN, SYDVKM. This CDR3 spans 14 amino acids. CDR3 sequence: CASSERQRGTEAFF. The CDR3 bases are TGTGCTAGCTCGGAAAGGCAGCGAGGGACTGAAGCTTTCTTT.

J is TRBJ2-1 and V is TRBV9; TRBD2 aligns across 11 bases. The CDR3 has 15 residues. Per the germline V gene, CDR1 is SGDLS and CDR2 is YYNGEE. The junction had 6 bases not matched to a gene; V was cut back by 6 bases and J by 4 bases. For the CDR3, the DNA is TGTGCCAGCAACCGGGGGACTAGCGGATACAATGAGCAGTTCTTC. This encodes CASNRGTSGYNEQFF.

The CDR3 loop reads CASRVTFLQETQYF. CDR3 DNA sequence: TGTGCCAGCAGGGTAACCTTCCTCCAAGAGACCCAGTACTTC. The chain uses TRBV2 and TRBJ2-5; D remains ambiguous. Germline V lookup: CDR1 SNHLY, CDR2 FYNNEI. V gave up 6 bases and J gave up 1 base, with 12 bases separating them. This CDR3 spans 14 amino acids.

A single count supports this clone. This chain links TRBV30 with TRBJ2-3; D possibly corresponds to TRBD2 (6 bases). V was clipped by 3 bases and J by 1 base, with 14 bases between them. The CDR3 is 15 residues long. CDR1 and CDR2 (germline): GTSNPN, SVGIG (reference sequence). The CDR3 is CAWSEGTGGTDTQYF. Written as DNA, the CDR3 is TGTGCCTGGAGCGAAGGAACGGGGGGCACAGATACGCAGTATTTT.

The genes are TRBV19 and TRBJ1-1; no clear D gene. Germline-derived CDR1 and CDR2 are LNHDA and SQIVND (reference sequence). The V and J ends lost 5 bases and 0 bases respectively, with 7 bases between them. This CDR3 contains 13 residues. The CDR3 here is CASSDIMNTEAFF. CDR3 DNA sequence: TGTGCCAGTAGTGATATCATGAACACTGAAGCTTTCTTT.

In DNA, the CDR3 is TGTGCCAGCAGTTCCCAGGGGGCCGGTGGCTACACCTTC. Amino acid sequence: CASSSQGAGGYTF. The chain carries TRBV28 and TRBJ1-2, with 8 bases that match TRBD1. Trimming took 4 bases from V and 7 from J; bases not matched to a gene: 5. Germline V CDR1 and CDR2: MDHEN, SYDVKM. The CDR3 has 13 amino acids.

The V gene is TRBV12-3 or TRBV12-4, the J gene TRBJ1-2; D uncertain. CDR3 size: 13 residues. V lost 1 base to trimming and J lost 6 bases, with 9 bases between them. In DNA, the CDR3 is TGTGCCAGCAGTTTAGTGGGCGCGGATGGCTACACCTTC. This translates into CASSLVGADGYTF.

This clone came up many times. The chain couples TRBV6-4 to TRBJ2-1; weak D call: TRBD2 (5 bases). V shed 3 bases and J shed 7 bases, with 13 bases lying between them. The CDR3 has 14 residues. Germline V lookup: CDR1 MRHNA, CDR2 SNTAGT. CDR3 nucleotides: TGTGCCAGCAGTGAATCCGGGGTGGAGAATGAGCAGTTCTTC. Protein product: CASSESGVENEQFF.

V usage is TRBV6-2 or TRBV6-3 and J usage is TRBJ1-5, with D perhaps TRBD1 (5 bases). The ends were cut back, 5 bases at V and 7 bases at J, with 21 bases in the middle. CDR3 length equals 16 residues. Germline CDR1 is MNHEY and CDR2 is SVGEGT. CDR3 coding DNA: TGTGCCAGCAGTCCCCGCGGCGCCCAGGGTTGGCAGCCCCAGCATTTT. Its protein product is CASSPRGAQGWQPQHF.

The chain employs TRBV29-1 and TRBJ1-2; D is uncertain. V lost 4 bases and J lost 0, with 9 bases in between. The CDR3 length is 13 residues. The germline gives CDR1 SQVTM, CDR2 ANQGSEA. Here the CDR3 reads CSVAGGTNYGYTF. The DNA of the CDR3 is TGCAGCGTTGCAGGCGGGACTAACTATGGCTACACCTTC.

The rearrangement links TRBV5-4 to TRBJ2-3; TRBD1 matches 7 bases. This CDR3 has 15 amino acids. Germline assignment: CDR1 SGHNT and CDR2 YYREEE (reference sequence). V shed 3 bases and J 0 bases; nucleotides not matched to a gene: 4. The CDR3 loop reads CASSSRQGSTDTQYF. CDR3 DNA: TGTGCCAGCAGCTCCCGACAGGGAAGCACAGATACGCAGTATTTT.

In nucleotides, the CDR3 is TGTGCCAGCAGATTTAACCGGGACCCGGGTGAAGCTTTCTTT. Its translation is CASRFNRDPGEAFF. V gene TRBV7-2 combines with J gene TRBJ1-1, with a weak D call TRBD1 (5 bases). CDR1 SGHTA and CDR2 FQGNSA come from the germline V gene. Trimming shortened V by 6 bases and J by 7 bases, and 18 bases separated the two germline ends. The CDR3 is made up of 14 amino acids.